Sequencing of this TCR beta chain was carried out in a study of blood T cells in healthy people across ages. Study-wide results and limits: Using unsorted PBMCs precluded a conclusive naive versus antigen-experienced comparison.

The second PCR ran about 6 to 12 cycles with a sample-barcoded 5' primer and J-beta primers. One entry per CDR3 protein, called by TCRdb with MiXCR from the 5' RACE reads. The repertoire holds just over 800,000 distinct CDR3 sequences, around 62% seen once, with 25% to 30% in the top ten. Comments on this clonotype: Its antigen is not identified.

V lost 0 bases and J lost 6, with 17 bases in between. The CDR3 totals 15 residues. Germline assignment: CDR1 SQVTM and CDR2 ANQGSEA. The individuals who served as donors were healthy Caucasians living in Russia, aged roughly 6 to 95. The J gene is TRBJ1-2, the V gene TRBV29-1, with a possible D match to TRBD1 (6 bases). The sequence was obtained from a man aged 25 to 45 in good health. Sequencing was carried out using blood. The CDR3 DNA reads as TGCAGCGTTGAAGATTTCGGACAGCCTAATGATGGCTACACCTTC. Translated: CSVEDFGQPNDGYTF.